This passage covers 14 T cell receptor beta chains from one sample sequenced in a study of CD8+ T cells in alopecia areata. Once RNA had been extracted, it was reverse transcribed into cDNA to act as the sequencing template. TCRdb's copy holds only in-frame clones and misses some; the assay was immunoSEQ multiplex PCR. This sample carries 150,000 to 200,000 clones, 45% to 60% of them seen once, and the ten largest clones take 4% to 5.5%. The sample was CD4+ T cells sorted from blood. These receptors came from a human donor in good health.

The rearrangement links TRBV19 to TRBJ2-5; 9 positions match TRBD1. Looked up from germline, CDR1 is LNHDA and CDR2 is SQIVND (reference sequence). Losses at the gene ends were 5 bases for V and 5 bases for J; bases not matched to a gene: 6. The CDR3 spans 14 residues. In DNA, the CDR3 is TGTGCCAGTAGTGGACAGGGGAGTGTGGAGACCCAGTACTTC. Translated: CASSGQGSVETQYF.

This clone appeared a few times. The rearrangement uses TRBV14 and TRBJ2-7; TRBD1 aligns across 8 bases. J lost 4 bases, V lost 5 bases, and 4 bases had no gene match. This CDR3 contains 13 residues. Germline CDR1 and CDR2: SGHDN and FVKESK. CDR3 region: CASSRTGHYEQYF. The CDR3 nucleotides read TGTGCCAGCAGCAGGACAGGGCATTACGAGCAGTACTTC.

This clone was seen a few times. The chain has TRBV27 and TRBJ2-3, with D unresolved. CDR3 length: 14 residues. V was trimmed by 5 bases and J by 4 bases, leaving 13 bases between them. Germline values: CDR1 MNHEY, CDR2 SMNVEV (reference sequence). CDR3: CASSPHISADTQYF. The CDR3 coding sequence is TGTGCCAGCAGTCCACATATTTCCGCAGATACGCAGTATTTT.

This chain connects TRBV29-1 to TRBJ1-2; D is ambiguous. Germline loops: CDR1 SQVTM, CDR2 ANQGSEA. CDR3 length: 13 amino acids. V gave up 0 bases and J gave up 7 bases, with 12 bases separating them. CDR3 loop: CSVEEPGGSGYTF. Written as DNA, the CDR3 is TGCAGCGTTGAAGAGCCAGGAGGAAGTGGCTACACCTTC.

The V and J genes are TRBV19 and TRBJ2-1, with D unresolved. Germline CDR1 LNHDA, CDR2 SQIVND (reference sequence). The V end was cut by 1 base, the J end by 1 base, with 11 bases between. The CDR3 runs to 16 residues. This CDR3 is CASSIVGQKSYNEQFF. CDR3 nucleotide sequence: TGTGCCAGTAGTATAGTCGGCCAAAAATCCTACAATGAGCAGTTCTTC.

With regard to this clone: A read error is likely, as this CDR3 ends without the conserved phenylalanine or tryptophan. No DNA is shown, since the ends of the CDR3 on it are uncertain; the CDR3 is the one TCRdb lists. V is TRBV2 and J is TRBJ2-7; the table names TRBD2, a call not compared with the DNA. Per the germline V gene, CDR1 is SNHLY and CDR2 is FYNNEI. The CDR3 contains 15 residues when both ends are counted. The CDR3 region is CASSATLLAPGGPGL.

This chain joins TRBV5-1 and TRBJ1-2; possibly TRBD1 for D (5 bases). Germline V gene sequence: CDR1 SGHRS, CDR2 YFSETQ. V lost 3 bases to trimming and J lost 6 bases, with 9 bases between them. The CDR3 totals 12 residues. Here the CDR3 DNA reads TGCGCCAGCAGCTGGGGGAGTGATGGCTACACCTTC. Translated: CASSWGSDGYTF.

V gene TRBV5-1 combines with J gene TRBJ2-5; 9 positions match TRBD1. The germline V gene has CDR1 SGHRS and CDR2 YFSETQ. The CDR3 runs to 14 residues. V shed 4 bases, J shed 4 bases, and the junction held 5 bases outside the gene matches. CDR3 in amino acids: CASSRTGAAETQYF. The CDR3 coding sequence is TGCGCCAGCAGCAGGACAGGGGCTGCAGAGACCCAGTACTTC.

V and J are TRBV6-5 and TRBJ1-1; D not certain. The germline V and J ends were trimmed by 6 bases and 1 base, with 9 bases remaining between them. The CDR3 is made up of 13 amino acids. Germline-derived CDR1 and CDR2 are MNHEY and SVGAGI. The CDR3 loop is CASRLAPNTEAFF. The CDR3 nucleotides are TGTGCCAGCAGGCTCGCACCGAACACTGAAGCTTTCTTT.

The CDR3 DNA reads TGTGCCAGCACCCAAGCGGTCAGGGCCAGCACAGATACGCAGTATTTT. This gives the protein CASTQAVRASTDTQYF. V gene TRBV2 combines with J gene TRBJ2-3; D is perhaps TRBD1 or TRBD2 (5 bases each). Trimming pared 7 bases from V and 0 bases from J, leaving 17 bases between. CDR1 is SNHLY, CDR2 FYNNEI, per germline. The CDR3 is 16 amino acids.

This chain joins TRBV11-2 and TRBJ1-2; TRBD1 might be the D (6 bases). V gave up 8 bases and J gave up 6 bases, with 19 bases separating them. Germline values: CDR1 SGHAT, CDR2 FQNNGV. The CDR3 totals 14 residues. DNA of the CDR3: TGTGCCAGCTCCGAAGGGGGTTGGGGTGATGGCTACACCTTC. This sequence encodes CASSEGGWGDGYTF.

V usage is TRBV30 and J usage is TRBJ1-1, with TRBD1 matching over 7 bases. CDR1 and CDR2 (germline): GTSNPN, SVGIG (reference sequence). V lost 7 bases and J lost 10; bases outside the gene matches: 15. CDR3 length equals 13 residues. The DNA for the CDR3 is TGTGCCTCCGCCGTTTCCTGGACAGGTCGAGCTTTCTTT. Translating it yields CASAVSWTGRAFF.

V usage is TRBV7-3 and J usage is TRBJ2-1; the D gene is possibly TRBD1 (7 bases). The CDR3 is 15 residues long. CDR1 SGHTA and CDR2 FQGTGA come from the germline V gene. V was pared by 3 bases and J by 6 bases, with 15 bases between. The CDR3 sequence is CASSLEGAISNEQFF. The CDR3 coding sequence is TGTGCCAGCAGCTTGGAGGGGGCAATTAGCAATGAGCAGTTCTTC.

This clone was detected a few times. This chain joins TRBV29-1 and TRBJ2-6; D might be TRBD1 (5 bases). The germline V gene encodes CDR1 SQVTM and CDR2 ANQGSEA. The V end lost 4 bases, the J end lost 0 bases, and 16 bases lay between the germline ends. The CDR3 totals 17 residues. CDR3 amino acids: CSVVLRGTLSGANVLTF. CDR3 bases: TGCAGCGTTGTCCTAAGGGGAACCCTCTCTGGGGCCAACGTCCTGACTTTC.